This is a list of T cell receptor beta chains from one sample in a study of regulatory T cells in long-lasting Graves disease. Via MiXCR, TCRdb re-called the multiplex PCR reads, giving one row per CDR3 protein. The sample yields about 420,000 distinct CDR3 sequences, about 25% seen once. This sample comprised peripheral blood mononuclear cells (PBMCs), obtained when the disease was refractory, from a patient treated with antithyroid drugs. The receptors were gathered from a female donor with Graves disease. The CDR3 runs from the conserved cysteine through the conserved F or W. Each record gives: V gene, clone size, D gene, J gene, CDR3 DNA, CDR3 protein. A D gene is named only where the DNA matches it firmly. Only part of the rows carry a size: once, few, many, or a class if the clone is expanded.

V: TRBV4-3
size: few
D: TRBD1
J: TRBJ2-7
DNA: TGCGCCAGCAGCCAAGATCGTTGGACAGGGTTCGGCGAGCAGTACTTC
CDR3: CASSQDRWTGFGEQYF

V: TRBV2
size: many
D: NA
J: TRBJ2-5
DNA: TGTGCCAGCAGTGCAGGGGACGGCGGGGAGACCCAGTACTTC
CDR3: CASSAGDGGETQYF

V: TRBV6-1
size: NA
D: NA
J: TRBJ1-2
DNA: TGTGCCAGTTACGAGTTTAGGGGTAGGGGATCGACTAACTATGGCTACACCTTC
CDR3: CASYEFRGRGSTNYGYTF

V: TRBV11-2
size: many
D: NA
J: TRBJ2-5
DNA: TGTGCCAGCAGCTTAGGTCTGAGGGGCCAAGAGACCCAGTACTTC
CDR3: CASSLGLRGQETQYF

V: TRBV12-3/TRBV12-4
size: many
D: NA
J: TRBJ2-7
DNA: TGTGCCAGCAGTTTACACGGGAGCTCCTACGAGCAGTACTTC
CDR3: CASSLHGSSYEQYF

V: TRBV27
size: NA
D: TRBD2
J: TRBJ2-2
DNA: TGTGCCAGCCTCAGAGCGGGAGGGCCGGCCGGGGAGCTGTTTTTT
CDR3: CASLRAGGPAGELFF

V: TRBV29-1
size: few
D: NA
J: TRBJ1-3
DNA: TGCAGCGTTGCAGGGGACAAATCTGGAAACACCATATATTTT
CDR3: CSVAGDKSGNTIYF

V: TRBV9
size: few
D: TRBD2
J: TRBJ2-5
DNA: TGTGCCAGCAGCGTATCCGGGGGGGGGGAAACGGAGACCCAGTACTTC
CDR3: CASSVSGGGETETQYF

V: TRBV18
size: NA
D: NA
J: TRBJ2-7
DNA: TGTGCCAGCTCACCGCTAGGGGGTTCGGACGAGCAGTACTTC
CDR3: CASSPLGGSDEQYF

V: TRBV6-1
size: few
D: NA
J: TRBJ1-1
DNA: TGTGCCAGCAGTCCTATCCCGAACACTGAAGCTTTCTTT
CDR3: CASSPIPNTEAFF

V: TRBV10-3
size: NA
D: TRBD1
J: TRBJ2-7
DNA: TGTGCCATCAGGGGACAGGGCTCAACCTACGAGCAGTACTTC
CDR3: CAIRGQGSTYEQYF

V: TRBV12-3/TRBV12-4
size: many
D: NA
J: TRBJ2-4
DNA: TGTGCCAGCAGTAACGGTTTGGTAGCCAAAAACATTCAGTACTTC
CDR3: CASSNGLVAKNIQYF

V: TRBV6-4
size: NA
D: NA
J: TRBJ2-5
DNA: TGTGCCAGCAGTAGGGTACCACAAGAGACCCAGTACTTC
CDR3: CASSRVPQETQYF

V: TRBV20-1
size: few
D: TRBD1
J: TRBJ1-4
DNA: TGCAGTGCTTCGGACAGGGGTTTGGATGAAAAACTGTTTTTT
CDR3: CSASDRGLDEKLFF

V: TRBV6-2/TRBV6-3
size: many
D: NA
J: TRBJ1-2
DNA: TGTGCCAGCAGTTACAGGGTCAACTATGGCTACACCTTC
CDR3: CASSYRVNYGYTF

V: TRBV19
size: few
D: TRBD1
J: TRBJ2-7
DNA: TGTGCCAGTACCCCCGGGACAGGGATCTACGAGCAGTACTTC
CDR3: CASTPGTGIYEQYF

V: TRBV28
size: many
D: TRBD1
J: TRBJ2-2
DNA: TGTGCCAGCAGTCTCGGACAGGGTCCGACCGGGGAGCTGTTTTTT
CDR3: CASSLGQGPTGELFF

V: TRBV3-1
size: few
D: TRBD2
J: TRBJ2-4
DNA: TGTGCCAGCAGCCAAGGGGGAACGAGCGGGAGGGGGTTAAACATTCAGTACTTC
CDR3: CASSQGGTSGRGLNIQYF

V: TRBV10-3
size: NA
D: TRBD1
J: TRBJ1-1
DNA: TGTGCCATCAGTGGAGGGACAGAGAACACTGAAGCTTTCTTT
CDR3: CAISGGTENTEAFF

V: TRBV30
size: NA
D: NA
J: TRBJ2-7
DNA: TGTGCCTGGAGTGAGGGGCTACACCCAACCTACGAGCAGTACTTC
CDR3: CAWSEGLHPTYEQYF

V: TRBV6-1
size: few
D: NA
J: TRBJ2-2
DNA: TGTGCCAGCCGCGACTTGGGGGAGCTGTTTTTT
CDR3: CASRDLGELFF

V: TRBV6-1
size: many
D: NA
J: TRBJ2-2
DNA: TGTGCCAGCAGCCCGTACACCGGGGAGCTGTTTTTT
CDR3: CASSPYTGELFF

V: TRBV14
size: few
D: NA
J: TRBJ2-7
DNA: TGTGCCAGCAGCCAAGACAGGGGTTCCTCCTACGAGCAGTACTTC
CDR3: CASSQDRGSSYEQYF

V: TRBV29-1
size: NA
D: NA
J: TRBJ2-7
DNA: TGCGGCGTTGAGGCCCCAGGGTCGGTCGACGAGCAGTACTTC
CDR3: CGVEAPGSVDEQYF

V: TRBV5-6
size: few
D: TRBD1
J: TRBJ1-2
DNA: TGTGCCAGCAGCCACGGGACAGGGATTGGCTACACCTTC
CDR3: CASSHGTGIGYTF

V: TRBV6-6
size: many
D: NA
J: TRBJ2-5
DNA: TGTGCCAGCAGTTACTCGAGAAGGGGAGAGACCCAGTACTTC
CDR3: CASSYSRRGETQYF

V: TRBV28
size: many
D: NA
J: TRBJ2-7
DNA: TGTGCCAGCAGCCTACAGGGACTATTCGGGGACTACGAGCAGTACTTC
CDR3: CASSLQGLFGDYEQYF

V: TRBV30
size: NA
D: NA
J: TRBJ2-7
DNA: TGTGCCTGGAGTTCAGCATGGGGCGAGCAGTACTTC
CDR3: CAWSSAWGEQYF

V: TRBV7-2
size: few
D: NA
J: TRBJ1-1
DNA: TGTGCCAGCAATTTGGACAGGAACACTGAAGCTTTCTTT
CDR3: CASNLDRNTEAFF

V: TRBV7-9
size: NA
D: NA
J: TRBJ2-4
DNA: TGTGCCAGCAGCTCTCAGGGGGGGAACATTCAGTACTTC
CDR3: CASSSQGGNIQYF